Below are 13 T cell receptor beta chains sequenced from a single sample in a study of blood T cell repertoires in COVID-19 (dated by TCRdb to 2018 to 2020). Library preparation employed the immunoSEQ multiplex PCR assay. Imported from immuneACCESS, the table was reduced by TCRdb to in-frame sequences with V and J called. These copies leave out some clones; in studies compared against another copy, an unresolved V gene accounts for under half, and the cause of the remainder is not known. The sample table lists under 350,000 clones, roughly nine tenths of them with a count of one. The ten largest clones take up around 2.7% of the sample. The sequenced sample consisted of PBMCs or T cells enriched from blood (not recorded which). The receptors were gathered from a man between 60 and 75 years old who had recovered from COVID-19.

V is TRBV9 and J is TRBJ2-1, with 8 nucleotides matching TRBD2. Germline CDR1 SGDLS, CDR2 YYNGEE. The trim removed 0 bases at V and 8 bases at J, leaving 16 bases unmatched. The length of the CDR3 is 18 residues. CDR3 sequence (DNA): TGTGCCAGCAGCGTAGGGGACTTTACTAGCGGCCCTCTCGATGAGCAGTTCTTC. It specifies CASSVGDFTSGPLDEQFF.

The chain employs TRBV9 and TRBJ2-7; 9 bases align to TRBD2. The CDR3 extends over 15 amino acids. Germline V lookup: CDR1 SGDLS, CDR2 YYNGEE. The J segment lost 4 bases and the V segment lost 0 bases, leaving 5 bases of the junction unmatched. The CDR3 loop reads CASSVAPSGNYEQYF. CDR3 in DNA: TGTGCCAGCAGCGTAGCTCCTAGCGGGAATTACGAGCAGTACTTC.

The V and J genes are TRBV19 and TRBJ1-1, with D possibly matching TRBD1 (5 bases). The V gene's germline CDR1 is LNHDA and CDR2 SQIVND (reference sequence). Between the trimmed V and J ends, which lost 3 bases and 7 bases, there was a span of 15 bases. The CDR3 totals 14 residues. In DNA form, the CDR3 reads TGTGCCAGTAGTATTGGGGGGAGGGAGAGTGAAGCTTTCTTT. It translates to CASSIGGRESEAFF.

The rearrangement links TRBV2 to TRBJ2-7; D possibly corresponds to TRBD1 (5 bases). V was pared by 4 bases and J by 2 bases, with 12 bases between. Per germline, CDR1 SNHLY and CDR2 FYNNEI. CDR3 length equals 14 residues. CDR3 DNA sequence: TGTGCCAGCAGTGGAAAGGGGTCGGCCTACGAGCAGTACTTC. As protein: CASSGKGSAYEQYF. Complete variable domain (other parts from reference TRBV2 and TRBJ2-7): EPEVTQTPSHQVTQMGQEVILRCVPISNHLYFYWYRQILGQKVEFLVSFYNNEISEKSEIFDDQFSVERPDGSNFTLKIRSTKLEDSAMYFCASSGKGSAYEQYFGPGTRLTVT.

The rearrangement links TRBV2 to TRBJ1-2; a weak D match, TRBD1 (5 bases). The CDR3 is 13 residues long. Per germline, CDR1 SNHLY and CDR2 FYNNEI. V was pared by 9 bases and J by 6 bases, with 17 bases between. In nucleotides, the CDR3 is TGTGCCAGAACAGGATCGGGGGATGATGGCTACACCTTC. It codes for CARTGSGDDGYTF.

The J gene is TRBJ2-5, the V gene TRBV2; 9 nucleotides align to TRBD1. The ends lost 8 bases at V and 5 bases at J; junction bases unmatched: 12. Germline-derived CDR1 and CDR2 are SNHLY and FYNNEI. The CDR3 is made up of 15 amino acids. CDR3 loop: CASGGQGATRETQYF. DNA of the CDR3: TGTGCCAGCGGGGGACAGGGTGCTACTAGGGAGACCCAGTACTTC.

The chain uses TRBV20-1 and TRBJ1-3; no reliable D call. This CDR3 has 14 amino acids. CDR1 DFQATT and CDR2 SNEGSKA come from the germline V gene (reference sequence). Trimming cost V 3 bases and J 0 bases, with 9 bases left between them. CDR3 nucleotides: TGCAGTGCTAGTGTGGAGTTCTCTGGAAACACCATATATTTT. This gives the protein CSASVEFSGNTIYF.

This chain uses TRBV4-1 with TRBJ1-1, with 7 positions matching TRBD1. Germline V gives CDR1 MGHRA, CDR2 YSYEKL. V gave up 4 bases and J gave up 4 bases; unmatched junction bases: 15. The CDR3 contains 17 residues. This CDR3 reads CASSRDQETGITTEAFF. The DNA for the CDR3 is TGCGCCAGCAGCCGGGACCAAGAGACAGGGATCACCACTGAAGCTTTCTTT.

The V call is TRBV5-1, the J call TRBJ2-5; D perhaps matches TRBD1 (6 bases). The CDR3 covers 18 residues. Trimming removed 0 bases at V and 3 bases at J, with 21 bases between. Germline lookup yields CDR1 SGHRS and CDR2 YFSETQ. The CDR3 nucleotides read TGCGCCAGCAGCTTGGGACCCCGGGACACGAGAGGGAAAGAGACCCAGTACTTC. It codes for CASSLGPRDTRGKETQYF.

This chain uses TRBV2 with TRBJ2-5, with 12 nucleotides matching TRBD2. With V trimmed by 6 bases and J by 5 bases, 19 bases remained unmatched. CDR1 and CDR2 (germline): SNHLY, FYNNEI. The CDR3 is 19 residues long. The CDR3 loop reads CASRRAPASLAGGRETQYF. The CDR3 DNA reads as TGTGCCAGCAGGAGGGCCCCAGCGAGCCTAGCGGGAGGGCGGGAGACCCAGTACTTC.

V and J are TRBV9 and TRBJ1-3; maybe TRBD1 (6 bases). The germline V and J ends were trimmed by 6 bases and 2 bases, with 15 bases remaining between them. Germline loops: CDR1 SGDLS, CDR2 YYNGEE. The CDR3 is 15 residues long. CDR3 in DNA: TGTGCCAGCACCACCGGGGGGCTAACTGGAAACACCATATATTTT. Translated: CASTTGGLTGNTIYF. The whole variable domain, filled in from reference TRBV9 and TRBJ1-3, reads DSGVTQTPKHLITATGQRVTLRCSPRSGDLSVYWYQQSLDQGLQFLIQYYNGEERAKGNILERFSAQQFPDLHSELNLSSLELGDSALYFCASTTGGLTGNTIYFGEGSWLTVV.

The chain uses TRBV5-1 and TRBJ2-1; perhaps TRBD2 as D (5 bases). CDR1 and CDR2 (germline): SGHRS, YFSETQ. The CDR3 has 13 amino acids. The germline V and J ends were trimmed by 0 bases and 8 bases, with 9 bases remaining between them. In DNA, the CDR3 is TGCGCCAGCAGCTTGGGAGGGTACCATGAGCAGTTCTTC. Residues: CASSLGGYHEQFF.

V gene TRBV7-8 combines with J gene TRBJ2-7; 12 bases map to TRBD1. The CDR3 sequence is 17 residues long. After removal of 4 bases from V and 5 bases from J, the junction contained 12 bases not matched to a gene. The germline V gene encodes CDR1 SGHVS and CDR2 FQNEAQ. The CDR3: CASSSPPRDRGPHEQYF. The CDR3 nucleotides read TGTGCCAGCAGCTCCCCTCCCCGGGACAGGGGGCCCCACGAGCAGTACTTC. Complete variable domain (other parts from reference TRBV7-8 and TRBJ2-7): GAGVSQSPRYKVAKRGQDVALRCDPISGHVSLFWYQQALGQGPEFLTYFQNEAQLDKSGLPSDRFFAERPEGSVSTLKIQRTQQEDSAVYLCASSSPPRDRGPHEQYFGPGTRLTVT.